This T cell receptor beta chain appears in the sequencing data of a study of cytomegalovirus exposure and HLA in healthy donors. Regarding the study as a whole: Prior analysis indicated that the majority of TCR beta V segments exhibited productivity approximately 87% or approximately 30% of the time. Presence/absence analyses treated sequencing depth as roughly uniform across donors.

PCR primers comprised 60 Vbeta and 13 Jbeta primers. Only in-frame clones appear in the TCRdb table, and some are missing; sequencing was by immunoSEQ multiplex PCR. The profile shows 160,000 or so clones, 75% of them singletons. A few counts support this clone. Its target is unknown. The sequenced sample was PBMCs. This receptor was identified in a female donor in good health and CMV-seronegative.

The CDR3 bases are TGCAGCGTTGATATGGGAGGTCTAAACACAGATACGCAGTATTTT. Protein sequence: CSVDMGGLNTDTQYF. The chain is built from TRBV29-1 and TRBJ2-3; TRBD2 is a possible D gene (6 bases). V was cut by 3 bases and J by 2 bases, with 15 bases left in between. There are 15 residues in the CDR3. CDR1 is SQVTM and CDR2 is ANQGSEA in the germline V gene.